This T cell receptor beta chain was identified during a study of T cell repertoires in cytomegalovirus infection. About the study: A matching HLA type, together with CMV infection, was signaled by public TCR beta signatures.

V was shortened by 0 bases and J by 4 bases, with 6 bases between the two germline ends. The CDR3 contains 13 residues. From germline, CDR1 is MNHEY and CDR2 SMNVEV (reference sequence). Using its own MiXCR run on the reads, TCRdb lists one record per CDR3 protein. This table has about 60,000 distinct CDR3 sequences, more than 25% appearing once. Points from the study as a whole: Pooled public TCR beta family frequency picked out CMV carriers with the relevant HLA.

This clonotype appeared a few times. Its target is unknown. The specimen was PBMCs, sequenced either directly or after in vitro stimulation (not recorded which). V and J are TRBV27 and TRBJ1-2; tentatively, D is TRBD1 (5 bases). The source is a human donor in good health (CMV status not recorded). Some clones in this sample may be carry-over from other donors' samples. For the CDR3, the DNA is TGTGCCAGCAGTTTATCCGGGGGCTATGGCTACACCTTC. It is translated as CASSLSGGYGYTF.